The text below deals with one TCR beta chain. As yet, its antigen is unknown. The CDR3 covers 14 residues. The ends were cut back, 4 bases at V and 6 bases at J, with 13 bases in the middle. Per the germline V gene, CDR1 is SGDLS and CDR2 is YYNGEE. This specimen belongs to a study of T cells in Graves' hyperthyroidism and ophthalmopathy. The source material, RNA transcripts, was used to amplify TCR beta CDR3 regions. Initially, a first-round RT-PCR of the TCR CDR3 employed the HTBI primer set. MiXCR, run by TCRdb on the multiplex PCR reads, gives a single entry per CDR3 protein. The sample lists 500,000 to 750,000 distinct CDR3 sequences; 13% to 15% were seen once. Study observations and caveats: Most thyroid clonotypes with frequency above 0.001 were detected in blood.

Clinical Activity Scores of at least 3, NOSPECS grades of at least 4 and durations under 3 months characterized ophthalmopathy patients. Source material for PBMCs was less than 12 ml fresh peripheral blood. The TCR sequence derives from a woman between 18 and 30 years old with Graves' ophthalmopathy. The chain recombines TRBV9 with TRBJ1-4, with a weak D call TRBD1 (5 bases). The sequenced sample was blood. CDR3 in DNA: TGTGCCAGCAGCTTGGGGACCCAGGATGAAAAACTGTTTTTT. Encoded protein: CASSLGTQDEKLFF.